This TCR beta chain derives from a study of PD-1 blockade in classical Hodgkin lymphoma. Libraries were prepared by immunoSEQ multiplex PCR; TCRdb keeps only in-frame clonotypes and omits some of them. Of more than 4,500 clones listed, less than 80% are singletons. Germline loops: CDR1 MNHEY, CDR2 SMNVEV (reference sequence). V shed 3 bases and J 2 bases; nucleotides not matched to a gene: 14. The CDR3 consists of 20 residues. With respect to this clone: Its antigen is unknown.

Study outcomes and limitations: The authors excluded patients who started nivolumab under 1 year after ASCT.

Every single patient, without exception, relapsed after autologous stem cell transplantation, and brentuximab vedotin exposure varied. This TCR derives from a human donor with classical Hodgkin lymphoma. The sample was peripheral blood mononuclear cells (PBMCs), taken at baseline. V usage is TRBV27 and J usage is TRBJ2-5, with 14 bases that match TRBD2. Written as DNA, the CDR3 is TGTGCCAGCAGTTTTTCCCCGCCGGGACTAGCGGGAGACGATCAAGAGACCCAGTACTTC. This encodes CASSFSPPGLAGDDQETQYF.